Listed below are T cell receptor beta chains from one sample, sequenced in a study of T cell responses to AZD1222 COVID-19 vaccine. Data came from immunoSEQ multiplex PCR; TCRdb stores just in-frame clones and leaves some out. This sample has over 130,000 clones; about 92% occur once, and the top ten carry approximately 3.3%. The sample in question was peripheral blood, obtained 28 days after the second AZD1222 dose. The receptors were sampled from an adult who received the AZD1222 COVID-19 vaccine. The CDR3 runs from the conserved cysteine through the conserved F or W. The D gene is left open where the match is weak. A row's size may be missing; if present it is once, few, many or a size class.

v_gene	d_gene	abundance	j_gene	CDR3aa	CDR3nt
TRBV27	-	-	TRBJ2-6	CASMPGDGANVLTF	TGTGCCAGCATGCCAGGGGATGGGGCCAACGTCCTGACTTTC
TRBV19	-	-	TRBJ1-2	CASSITREDGYTF	TGTGCCAGTAGTATAACCAGGGAAGATGGCTACACCTTC
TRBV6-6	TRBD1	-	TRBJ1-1	CACTGEGNTEAFF	TGTGCCTGTACAGGGGAAGGGAACACTGAAGCTTTCTTT
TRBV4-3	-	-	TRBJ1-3	CASSQGLGTGNTIYF	TGCGCCAGCAGCCAAGGGCTAGGGACTGGAAACACCATATATTTT
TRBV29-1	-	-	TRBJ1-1	CSGVEQGTEAFF	TGCAGCGGTGTGGAACAGGGCACTGAAGCTTTCTTT
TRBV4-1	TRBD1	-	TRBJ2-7	CASSPPSGTGGEYGQYF	TGCGCCAGCAGCCCGCCCTCCGGGACAGGTGGGGAATACGGGCAGTACTTC
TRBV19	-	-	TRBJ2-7	CASSIDMGRSSYEQYF	TGTGCCAGTAGTATAGACATGGGCCGGAGCTCCTACGAGCAGTACTTC
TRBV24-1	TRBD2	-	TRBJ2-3	CATSAHGLAGDTDTQYF	TGTGCCACCAGTGCTCACGGACTAGCGGGAGACACAGATACGCAGTATTTT
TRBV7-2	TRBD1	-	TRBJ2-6	CASRKTGGAGANVLTF	TGTGCCAGCAGGAAGACAGGGGGCGCCGGGGCCAACGTCCTGACTTTC
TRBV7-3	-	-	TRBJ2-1	CASSLTFEHSSYNEQFF	TGTGCCAGCAGCTTAACGTTCGAACACAGCTCCTACAATGAGCAGTTCTTC
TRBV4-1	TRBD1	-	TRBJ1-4	CASSPGQGSEKLFF	TGCGCCAGCAGCCCTGGACAGGGGAGTGAAAAACTGTTTTTT
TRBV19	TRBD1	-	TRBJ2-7	CASSEQGASVSSYEQYF	TGTGCCAGTTCGGAACAGGGGGCCTCGGTCTCGTCCTACGAGCAGTACTTC
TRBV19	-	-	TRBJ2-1	CASSMLGSEQFF	TGTGCCAGTAGTATGCTCGGGAGCGAGCAGTTCTTC
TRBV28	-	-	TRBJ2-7	CASTLGDYEQYF	TGTGCCAGCACCCTAGGGGACTACGAGCAGTACTTC
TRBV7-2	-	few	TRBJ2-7	CASSLDSTVPTYEQYF	TGTGCCAGCAGCTTAGATTCGACAGTGCCAACCTACGAGCAGTACTTC
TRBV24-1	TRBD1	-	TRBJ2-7	CATSDVTGLEQYF	TGTGCCACCAGTGACGTGACAGGGTTGGAGCAGTACTTC
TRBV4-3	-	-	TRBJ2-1	CASSQDRRREQFF	TGCGCCAGCAGCCAAGATAGACGGAGGGAGCAGTTCTTC
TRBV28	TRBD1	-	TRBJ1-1	CASRSGQGRTEAFF	TGTGCCAGCAGATCCGGACAGGGCCGCACTGAAGCTTTCTTT
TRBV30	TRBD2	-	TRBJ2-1	CAWSVLGLAGLDEQFF	TGTGCCTGGAGTGTACTGGGACTAGCGGGATTGGATGAGCAGTTCTTC
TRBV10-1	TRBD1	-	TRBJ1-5	CASSEGTGGPNQPQHF	TGCGCCAGCAGTGAAGGGACAGGGGGTCCTAATCAGCCCCAGCATTTT
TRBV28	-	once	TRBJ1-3	CASSLSSYTIYF	TGTGCCAGCAGTTTATCCAGCTACACCATATATTTT
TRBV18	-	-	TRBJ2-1	CASSPRTPTDRSYNEQFF	TGTGCCAGCTCACCACGAACCCCGACAGACCGCTCCTACAATGAGCAGTTCTTC
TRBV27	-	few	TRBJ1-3	CASSFNRGNTIYF	TGTGCCAGCAGTTTTAACAGGGGAAACACCATATATTTT
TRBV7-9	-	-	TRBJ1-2	CASSAPYGYTF	TGTGCCAGCAGCGCGCCATATGGCTACACCTTC
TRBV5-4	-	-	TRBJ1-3	CASSNTQGRNTIYF	TGTGCCAGCAGCAATACACAGGGCAGAAACACCATATATTTT
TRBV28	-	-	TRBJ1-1	CASSGGQVMNTEAFF	TGTGCCAGCAGTGGGGGGCAGGTCATGAACACTGAAGCTTTCTTT
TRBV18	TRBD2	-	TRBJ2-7	CASSPRLAGAYEQYF	TGTGCCAGCTCACCACGACTAGCGGGAGCCTACGAGCAGTACTTC
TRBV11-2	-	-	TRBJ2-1	CASSLEDSSYNEQFF	TGTGCCAGCAGCTTAGAGGACTCCTCGTACAATGAGCAGTTCTTC